This passage covers 23 T cell receptor beta chains from one sample sequenced in a study of blood T cell repertoires in COVID-19. Using immunoSEQ multiplex PCR, the repertoire was profiled, and TCRdb retains in-frame clones only, with some absent. The sample yields 200,000 to 250,000 clones, nearly 90% seen once. Sequenced input: PBMCs or T cells enriched from blood (not recorded which). The source of these receptors is a young man who had been exposed to COVID-19.

CDR3 sequence: CASCGSGNSPLHF. CDR3 nucleotide sequence: TGTGCCAGCTGTGGGAGTGGCAATTCACCCCTCCACTTT. The chain employs TRBV2 and TRBJ1-6; D is unresolved. Trimming took off 8 bases at V and 7 bases at J, with 12 bases between the two ends. Germline V gene lookup returns CDR1 SNHLY and CDR2 FYNNEI. This CDR3 has 13 amino acids.

J is TRBJ2-7 and V is TRBV29-1; the D gene is possibly TRBD2 (6 bases). The CDR3 contains 12 residues. Trimming took 7 bases from V and 6 from J, leaving 16 bases between them. Germline CDR1 SQVTM, CDR2 ANQGSEA. The CDR3 DNA is TGCAGCGCCACTAGCAAGTGGACCGAGCAGTACTTC. The encoded protein is CSATSKWTEQYF.

CDR3 in DNA: TGCGCCAGCAGCTTGGCGGCGGGGGTCCTCGAGACCCAGTACTTC. It is translated as CASSLAAGVLETQYF. This chain connects TRBV5-1 to TRBJ2-5; 7 bases map to TRBD2. Germline V CDR1 and CDR2: SGHRS, YFSETQ. V dropped 0 bases and J dropped 5; count of bases not matched to a gene: 7. This CDR3 spans 15 amino acids.

This chain uses TRBV19 with TRBJ1-5; D is ambiguous. The CDR3 runs to 14 residues. Germline V gene sequence: CDR1 LNHDA, CDR2 SQIVND (reference sequence). The ends were cut back, 5 bases at V and 3 bases at J, with 11 bases in the middle. CDR3 DNA sequence: TGTGCCAGTAGTTCCGACACGAACAATCAGCCCCAGCATTTT. Protein: CASSSDTNNQPQHF.

This clone was counted once. This rearrangement joins TRBV6-4 to TRBJ1-2, with a tentative D call TRBD1 (5 bases). CDR1 and CDR2 from the germline V gene are MRHNA and SNTAGT. The CDR3 runs to 12 residues. Trimming left V 2 bases short and J 10 bases short, with 11 bases between. CDR3 region: CASSDGGGDYTF. In DNA, the CDR3 is TGTGCCAGCAGTGACGGTGGAGGGGACTACACCTTC.

To note about this clone: One end of the junction does not line up with germline, which may come from a read error. The chain links TRBV4-2 to TRBJ2-7; 10 positions agree with TRBD2. In germline, CDR1 is LGHNA, CDR2 YNFKEQ. The CDR3 has 16 residues. The CDR3 reads CASTQNLASGGSEQYF. The CDR3 nucleotides read TGTGCCAGCACCCAAAACCTAGCTAGCGGGGGTTCCGAGCAGTACTTC.

The gene calls are TRBV27 and TRBJ2-3, with a weak D call TRBD2 (6 bases). Per germline, CDR1 MNHEY and CDR2 SMNVEV (reference sequence). The CDR3 totals 14 residues. The germline V and J ends were trimmed by 10 bases and 4 bases, with 18 bases remaining between them. The CDR3 coding sequence is TGTGCCACCCTAGCGCTCGACAAGGCAGATACGCAGTATTTT. This encodes CATLALDKADTQYF.

The V gene is TRBV24-1, the J gene TRBJ2-5; 8 nucleotides align to TRBD2. There are 15 residues in the CDR3. The junction had 8 bases not matched to a gene; V was cut back by 4 bases and J by 5 bases. Germline V gene data show CDR1 as KGHDR and CDR2 as SFDVKD. The CDR3 nucleotides are TGTGCCACCAGTGAAACGGGGGGGCCGAGTGAGACCCAGTACTTC. Its protein product is CATSETGGPSETQYF.

This clone was seen a single time. The chain has TRBV4-1 and TRBJ1-1; 11 nucleotides match TRBD1. The CDR3 is 16 amino acids. Germline CDR1 and CDR2: MGHRA and YSYEKL. Trimming removed 3 bases from V and 4 bases from J; junction bases left unmatched: 7. CDR3 sequence reads: CASSQGGQGAFTEAFF. The CDR3 nucleotides are TGCGCCAGCAGCCAGGGTGGACAGGGGGCGTTCACTGAAGCTTTCTTT.

The CDR3 DNA is TGTGCCACCTCTCCCCAGTTTGGCAATTCACCCCTCCACTTT. It codes for CATSPQFGNSPLHF. The rearrangement uses TRBV19 and TRBJ1-6, with D hard to call. The CDR3 has 14 residues. Trimming removed 10 bases at V and 7 bases at J, with 17 bases between. Germline values: CDR1 LNHDA, CDR2 SQIVND (reference sequence).

The gene calls are TRBV27 and TRBJ2-7, with a weak D call TRBD2 (5 bases). Trimming removed 6 bases at V and 0 bases at J, with 15 bases between. The CDR3 extends over 15 amino acids. Germline V gene lookup returns CDR1 MNHEY and CDR2 SMNVEV (reference sequence). CDR3 nucleotide sequence: TGTGCCAGCAGCGATGGACTCCCCAGCTCCTACGAGCAGTACTTC. Amino acids: CASSDGLPSSYEQYF.

This clone was counted between two and nine times. The chain joins TRBV6-2 or TRBV6-3 to TRBJ2-3, with D perhaps TRBD2 (6 bases). V was clipped by 5 bases and J by 0 bases, with 12 bases between them. The CDR3 is 15 amino acids. Germline CDR1 is MNHEY and CDR2 is SVGEGT. The CDR3, as DNA: TGTGCCAGCAGTGGGGGACTGGGAAGCACAGATACGCAGTATTTT. It encodes CASSGGLGSTDTQYF.

V gene TRBV27 combines with J gene TRBJ1-4; TRBD1 matches 7 bases. Per germline, CDR1 MNHEY and CDR2 SMNVEV (reference sequence). This CDR3 has 14 residues. Trimming removed 4 bases from V and 8 bases from J; junction bases left unmatched: 7. The CDR3 loop reads CASSSRGGSEKLFF. The CDR3 bases are TGTGCCAGCAGTTCACGAGGGGGCAGCGAAAAACTGTTTTTT.

The V gene is TRBV4-1, the J gene TRBJ2-3; a weak D match, TRBD1 (6 bases). CDR3 length: 13 residues. Germline CDR1 reads MGHRA; CDR2 reads YSYEKL. V shed 1 base and J shed 14 bases, with 16 bases lying between them. Written as DNA, the CDR3 is TGCGCCAGCAGCCAAGGGCAGGGGTACCCCGGGTATTTT. This encodes CASSQGQGYPGYF.

This rearrangement joins TRBV5-6 to TRBJ2-5, with D hard to call. CDR1 is SGHDT, CDR2 YYEEEE, per germline. V gave up 4 bases and J gave up 0 bases, with 10 bases separating them. The CDR3 runs 14 residues. The CDR3 loop reads CASSQITYQETQYF. In nucleotides, the CDR3 is TGTGCCAGCAGCCAAATTACTTACCAAGAGACCCAGTACTTC.

The rearrangement links TRBV11-3 to TRBJ2-1; D perhaps matches TRBD1 (5 bases). CDR1 is SGHNT and CDR2 is YENEEA in the germline V gene. V dropped 5 bases and J dropped 10 bases, with 21 bases sitting between them. This CDR3 has 15 residues. DNA for the CDR3: TGTGCCAGCAGCCCAGGATTCTCACAGGTAGGGGAGCAGTTCTTC. It yields the protein CASSPGFSQVGEQFF.

The rearrangement links TRBV29-1 to TRBJ1-3, with 8 bases matching TRBD1. Unmatched junction bases numbered 11, after V lost 4 bases and J lost 3 bases. The CDR3 runs 16 residues. Germline lookup yields CDR1 SQVTM and CDR2 ANQGSEA. The CDR3 sequence is CSVVGKTGVLGNTIYF. CDR3 in DNA: TGCAGCGTTGTGGGGAAGACAGGGGTTCTTGGAAACACCATATATTTT.

V is TRBV7-9 and J is TRBJ1-4; the D is unclear. This CDR3 is 14 amino acids long. The V gene lost 3 bases and the J gene lost 10 bases, with 15 bases spanning the gap. CDR1 is SEHNR and CDR2 is FQNEAQ in the germline V gene (reference sequence). CDR3 residues: CASSFAGEGGKLFF. CDR3 nucleotide sequence: TGTGCCAGCAGCTTCGCGGGTGAGGGTGGAAAACTGTTTTTT.

The V call is TRBV6-5, the J call TRBJ1-6; 7 bases match TRBD1. The CDR3 extends over 14 amino acids. Trimming took 11 bases from V and 12 from J; bases not matched to a gene: 16. Per the germline V gene, CDR1 is MNHEY and CDR2 is SVGAGI. CDR3 sequence: CAAALTGSVQPLHF. Here the CDR3 DNA reads TGTGCCGCTGCCTTGACAGGGAGTGTACAACCCCTCCACTTT.

The chain recombines TRBV19 with TRBJ1-2; 7 bases fit TRBD1. This CDR3 is 13 amino acids long. Unmatched junction bases numbered 12, after V lost 10 bases and J lost 7 bases. Germline assignment: CDR1 LNHDA and CDR2 SQIVND (reference sequence). CDR3 nucleotide sequence: TGTGCCACTAGAGCCGACAGGGCTCGTGGCTACACCTTC. As protein: CATRADRARGYTF.

The V gene is TRBV5-8, the J gene TRBJ1-3, with TRBD1 matching over 9 bases. The CDR3 has 17 residues. Germline V lookup: CDR1 SGHTS, CDR2 YDEGEE. The V segment lost 5 bases and the J segment 0 bases; nucleotides outside the gene matches: 9. This chain's CDR3 is CASRTTGGAGSGNTIYF. CDR3 nucleotides: TGTGCCAGCAGGACTACAGGGGGCGCGGGCTCTGGAAACACCATATATTTT.

This sequence joins TRBV7-9 and TRBJ1-5, with 7 bases aligning to TRBD1. The junction had 5 bases not matched to a gene; V was cut back by 1 base and J by 5 bases. The CDR3 sequence is 15 residues long. CDR1 is SEHNR and CDR2 is FQNEAQ in the germline V gene (reference sequence). CDR3 region: CASSLGAGGDQPQHF. The CDR3 DNA reads TGTGCCAGCAGCTTAGGTGCAGGGGGTGATCAGCCCCAGCATTTT. Full variable domain (missing parts from reference TRBV7-9 and TRBJ1-5): DTGVSQNPRHKITKRGQNVTFRCDPISEHNRLYWYRQTLGQGPEFLTYFQNEAQLEKSRLLSDRFSAERPKGSFSTLEIQRTEQGDSAMYLCASSLGAGGDQPQHFGDGTRLSIL.

The chain's CDR3 is CASTIIRDSQAFF. The CDR3 DNA sequence: TGTGCCAGCACCATAATCCGGGACTCGCAAGCTTTCTTT. The chain employs TRBV9 and TRBJ1-1, with D possibly matching TRBD1 (5 bases). Trimming pared 6 bases from V and 9 bases from J, leaving 18 bases between. Germline CDR1 is SGDLS and CDR2 is YYNGEE. This CDR3 is built from 13 residues.